This T cell receptor beta chain was profiled in a study of PD-L1 blockade in urothelial cancer. Turning to the study itself: Intravenous atezolizumab, 1,200 mg every 3 weeks, was begun by patients in the mid-2010s. Patients' prior chemotherapy regimens numbered 0 to 3.

As for time point: pretreatment peripheral blood. Templates that were synthetic TCR analogs were spiked into each PCR. Method: immunoSEQ multiplex PCR; TCRdb's copy keeps in-frame clones and lacks some. This repertoire shows some 65,000 clones, approximately 80% found once; its top ten account for about 2.9%. CDR1 is LNHDA and CDR2 is SQIVND in the germline V gene (reference sequence). V lost 3 bases and J 0 bases, leaving 14 bases between the germline ends. The CDR3 consists of 16 residues. The rearrangement links TRBV19 to TRBJ2-5; D not resolved. Specimen: PBMCs, collected around atezolizumab (anti-PD-L1) treatment. The sequence was collected from a man between 65 and 85 years old with urothelial cancer. In DNA form, the CDR3 reads TGTGCCAGTAGTATTAGCCACTCGGCGTACCAAGAGACCCAGTACTTC. This codes for CASSISHSAYQETQYF.